The clone carrying this TCR beta chain has just a few counts. From the 5' RACE reads, TCRdb called clonotypes with MiXCR, one entry per CDR3 protein. The sample includes roughly 300,000 distinct CDR3 sequences, around 8% seen only once; the top ten take roughly 23%. This entry belongs to a study of T-cell memory formation after mild COVID-19. Across the whole study: For the most part, TCR clusters were specific to one donor.

Germline CDR1 reads SGHRS; CDR2 reads YFSETQ. The CDR3 extends over 16 amino acids. Losses at the gene ends were 4 bases for V and 0 bases for J; bases not matched to a gene: 7. The chain uses TRBV5-1 and TRBJ2-7, with 10 bases fitting TRBD1. Sequenced sample: PBMCs or a T cell subset sorted from them (not recorded which). The TCR comes from a man between 18 and 35 years old who had mild COVID-19 (a few samples of this study predate the infection). Cell type and time point are not known. As DNA, the CDR3 is TGCGCCAGCAGCGGTGGGGACAGGGGACCCTCCTACGAGCAGTACTTC. Residues: CASSGGDRGPSYEQYF. Full variable domain (remainder filled in from reference TRBV5-1 and TRBJ2-7): KAGVTQTPRYLIKTRGQQVTLSCSPISGHRSVSWYQQTPGQGLQFLFEYFSETQRNKGNFPGRFSGRQFSNSRSEMNVSTLELGDSALYLCASSGGDRGPSYEQYFGPGTRLTVT.